What follows are 6 T cell receptor beta chains derived from one specimen sequenced in a study of blood T cell repertoires in COVID-19. Profiled with immunoSEQ multiplex PCR; TCRdb holds only in-frame clones, not every one. The sample includes approximately 130,000 clones, around 85% of them seen just once. Sequencing was carried out using peripheral blood. The source of these receptors is a man aged 55-75 years with acute or convalescent COVID-19.

This sequence joins TRBV13 and TRBJ2-1, with 8 bases identical to TRBD2. This CDR3 has 14 residues. Per the germline V gene, CDR1 is PRHDT and CDR2 is FYEKMQ (reference sequence). V lost 5 bases, J lost 6 bases, and 6 bases stayed unmatched. The CDR3 reads CASSTPGLVNEQFF. The CDR3 nucleotides read TGTGCCAGCAGCACTCCGGGACTAGTCAATGAGCAGTTCTTC.

J is TRBJ2-4 and V is TRBV28, with 10 positions matching TRBD2. Trimming took 4 bases from V and 6 from J; bases not matched to a gene: 3. The CDR3 sequence is 14 residues long. Germline CDR1 and CDR2: MDHEN and SYDVKM. The CDR3 spells CASSSSGRGNIQYF. The CDR3 nucleotides are TGTGCCAGCAGTTCAAGCGGGAGGGGAAACATTCAGTACTTC.

The chain recombines TRBV4-3 with TRBJ1-2; D gene uncertain. V lost 0 bases and J lost 5, with 10 bases in between. From germline, CDR1 is LGHNA and CDR2 YSLEER. This CDR3 is 14 amino acids long. CDR3 coding DNA: TGCGCCAGCAGCCAAGACCGTGACGGGTATGGCTACACCTTC. Protein: CASSQDRDGYGYTF.

The genes are TRBV12-3 or TRBV12-4 and TRBJ1-2; D is uncertain. CDR3 size: 12 residues. Trimming stripped 3 bases from V and 8 bases from J, with 10 bases between. CDR3 sequence reads: CASSFGEVGYTF. Written as DNA, the CDR3 is TGTGCCAGCAGTTTTGGGGAGGTGGGCTACACCTTC.

This clone came up a few times. V and J are TRBV5-6 and TRBJ1-5; 9 bases match TRBD1. The CDR3 totals 16 residues. CDR1 is SGHDT and CDR2 is YYEEEE in the germline V gene. V trimming: 3 bases; J trimming: 7 bases; junction bases outside the gene matches: 11. This chain's CDR3 is CASSSYRGPAGQPQHF. The CDR3 DNA is TGTGCCAGCAGCTCTTACAGGGGGCCCGCCGGGCAGCCCCAGCATTTT.

This clone was picked up one time. V usage is TRBV6-6 and J usage is TRBJ1-2; TRBD1 might be the D (6 bases). CDR1 is MNHNY and CDR2 is SVGAGI in the germline V gene (reference sequence). The CDR3 extends over 15 amino acids. Deletions cut 2 bases from V and 2 bases from J, with 12 bases between. The CDR3 protein is CASSYQRGSNYGYTF. In DNA, the CDR3 is TGTGCCAGCAGTTACCAGAGGGGGTCCAACTATGGCTACACCTTC.